Sequencing of this TCR beta chain was carried out in a study of T cells in Graves' hyperthyroidism and ophthalmopathy. Study-wide findings and caveats: Ophthalmopathy, which appeared later, was predicted by the model a median around 6 months before onset.

Template material for amplifying TCR beta CDR3 regions consisted of RNA transcripts. A first-round RT-PCR of the TCR CDR3 used the HTBI primer set. TCRdb fed the multiplex PCR reads into MiXCR, producing one record per CDR3 protein. The sample records hundreds of thousands of distinct CDR3 sequences, over 35% being singletons. This clonotype came up a few times. The antigen is not known. Trimming stripped 4 bases from V and 0 bases from J, with 10 bases between. The CDR3 loop spans 14 amino acids. In germline, CDR1 is SGHNT, CDR2 YYREEE (reference sequence). The chain recombines TRBV5-4 with TRBJ1-1; D is undetermined. The source is a man aged 18 to 30 with Graves' hyperthyroidism. The specimen sequenced was blood. The CDR3 DNA is TGTGCCAGCAGCGGAAGGAACATGAACACTGAAGCTTTCTTT. Its protein product is CASSGRNMNTEAFF.